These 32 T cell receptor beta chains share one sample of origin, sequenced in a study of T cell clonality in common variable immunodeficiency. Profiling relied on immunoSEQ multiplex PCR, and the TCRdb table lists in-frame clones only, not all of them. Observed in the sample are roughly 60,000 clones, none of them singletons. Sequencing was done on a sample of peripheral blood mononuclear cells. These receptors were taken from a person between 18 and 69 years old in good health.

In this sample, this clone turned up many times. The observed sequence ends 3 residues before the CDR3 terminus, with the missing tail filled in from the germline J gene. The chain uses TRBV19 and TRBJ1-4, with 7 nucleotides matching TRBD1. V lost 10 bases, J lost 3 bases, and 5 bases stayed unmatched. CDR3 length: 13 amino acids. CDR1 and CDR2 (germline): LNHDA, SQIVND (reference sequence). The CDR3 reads CATRDRSNEKLFF. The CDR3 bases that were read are TGTGCCACGAGGGACAGATCTAATGAAAAA.

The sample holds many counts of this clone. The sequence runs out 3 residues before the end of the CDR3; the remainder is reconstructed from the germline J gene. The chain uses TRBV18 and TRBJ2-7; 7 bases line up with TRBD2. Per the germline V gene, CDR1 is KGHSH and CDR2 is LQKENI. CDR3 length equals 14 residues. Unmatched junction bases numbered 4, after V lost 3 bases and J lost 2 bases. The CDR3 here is CASSPASGAYEQYF. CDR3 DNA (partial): TGTGCCAGCTCACCGGCTAGCGGTGCCTACGAG.

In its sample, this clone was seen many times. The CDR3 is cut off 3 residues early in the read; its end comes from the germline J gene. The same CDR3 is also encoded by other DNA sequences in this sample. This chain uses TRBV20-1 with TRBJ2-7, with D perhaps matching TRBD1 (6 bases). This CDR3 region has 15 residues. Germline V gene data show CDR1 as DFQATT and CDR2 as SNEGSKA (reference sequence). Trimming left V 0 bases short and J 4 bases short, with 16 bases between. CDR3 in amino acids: CSARDRQALGYEQYF. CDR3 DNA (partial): TGCAGTGCTAGAGATAGACAGGCCTTAGGGTACGAG.

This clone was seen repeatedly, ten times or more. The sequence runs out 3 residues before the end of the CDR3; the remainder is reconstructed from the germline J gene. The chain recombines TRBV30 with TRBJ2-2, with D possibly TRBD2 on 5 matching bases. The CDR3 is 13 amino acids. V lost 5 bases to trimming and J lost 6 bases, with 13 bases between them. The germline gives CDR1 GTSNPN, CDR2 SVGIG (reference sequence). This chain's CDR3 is CAWQLVTAGELFF. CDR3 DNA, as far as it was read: TGTGCCTGGCAACTAGTGACCGCCGGGGAG.

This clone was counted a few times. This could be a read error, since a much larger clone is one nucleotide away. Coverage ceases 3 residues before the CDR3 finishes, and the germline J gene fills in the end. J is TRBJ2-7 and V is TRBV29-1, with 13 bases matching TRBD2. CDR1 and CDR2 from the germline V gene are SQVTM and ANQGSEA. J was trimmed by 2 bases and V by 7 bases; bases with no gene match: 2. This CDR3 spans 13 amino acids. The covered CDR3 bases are TGCAGCGCTGGACTAGCGGGAGCCTACGAG. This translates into CSAGLAGAYE. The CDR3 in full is CSAGLAGAYEQYF.

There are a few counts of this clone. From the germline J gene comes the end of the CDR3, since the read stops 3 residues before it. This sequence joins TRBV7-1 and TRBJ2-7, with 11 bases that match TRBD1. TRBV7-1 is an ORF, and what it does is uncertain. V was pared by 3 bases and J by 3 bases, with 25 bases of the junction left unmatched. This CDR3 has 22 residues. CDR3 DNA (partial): TGTGCCAGCAGCTCCCCGGACAGGGGGCATCCGCACAAGCTCGACAGGGGCTACGAG. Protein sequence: CASSSPDRGHPHKLDRGYE. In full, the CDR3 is CASSSPDRGHPHKLDRGYEQYF.

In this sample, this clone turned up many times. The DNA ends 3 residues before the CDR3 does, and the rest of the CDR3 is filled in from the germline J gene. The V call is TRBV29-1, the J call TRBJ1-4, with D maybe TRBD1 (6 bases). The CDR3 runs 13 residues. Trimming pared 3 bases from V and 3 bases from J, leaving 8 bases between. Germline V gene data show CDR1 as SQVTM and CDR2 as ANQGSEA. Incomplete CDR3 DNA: TGCAGCGTTGAGGGGGCGGCTAATGAAAAA. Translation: CSVEGAANEK. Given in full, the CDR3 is CSVEGAANEKLFF.

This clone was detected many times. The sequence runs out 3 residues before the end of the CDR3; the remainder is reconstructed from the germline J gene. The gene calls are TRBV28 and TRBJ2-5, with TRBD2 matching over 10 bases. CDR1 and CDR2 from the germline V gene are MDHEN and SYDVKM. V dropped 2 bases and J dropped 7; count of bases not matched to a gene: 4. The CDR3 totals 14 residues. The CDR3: CASSLLAGERTQYF. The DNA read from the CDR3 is TGTGCCAGCAGTTTACTAGCGGGAGAACGGACC.

The CDR3 region is CASSLAARGPYEQYF. The CDR3 DNA, read in part, is TGTGCCAGCAGCTTAGCGGCCAGGGGGCCCTACGAG. The chain is built from TRBV11-3 and TRBJ2-7; 8 bases agree with TRBD1. The read is 3 residues too short to cover the CDR3 end, so that end is filled in from the germline J gene. Germline V gene data show CDR1 as SGHNT and CDR2 as YENEEA. This CDR3 is built from 15 residues. The trim removed 1 base at V and 2 bases at J, leaving 4 bases unmatched.

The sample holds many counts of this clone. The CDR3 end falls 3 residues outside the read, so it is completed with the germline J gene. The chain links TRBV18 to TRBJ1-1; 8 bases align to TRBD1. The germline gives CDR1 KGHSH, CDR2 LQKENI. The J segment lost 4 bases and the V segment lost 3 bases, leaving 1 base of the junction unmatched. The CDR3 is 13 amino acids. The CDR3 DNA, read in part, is TGTGCCAGCTCACCTACAGGGGGCACTGAA. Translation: CASSPTGGTE. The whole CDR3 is CASSPTGGTEAFF.

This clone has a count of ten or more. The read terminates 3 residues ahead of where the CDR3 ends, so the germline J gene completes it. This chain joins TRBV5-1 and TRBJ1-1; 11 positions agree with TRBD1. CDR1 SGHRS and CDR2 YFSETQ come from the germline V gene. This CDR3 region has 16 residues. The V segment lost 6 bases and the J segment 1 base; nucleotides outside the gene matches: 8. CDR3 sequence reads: CASTTGQGAKNTEAFF. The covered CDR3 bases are TGCGCCAGCACCACCGGACAGGGGGCCAAGAACACTGAA.

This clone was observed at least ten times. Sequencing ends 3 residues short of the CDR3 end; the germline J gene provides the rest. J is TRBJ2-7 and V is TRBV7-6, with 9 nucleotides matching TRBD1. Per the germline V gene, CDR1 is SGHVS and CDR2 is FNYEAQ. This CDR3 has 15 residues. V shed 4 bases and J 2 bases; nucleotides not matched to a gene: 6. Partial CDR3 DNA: TGTGCCAGCAGCTCAGGGACAGGGTTTGCCTACGAG. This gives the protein CASSSGTGFAYE. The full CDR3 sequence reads CASSSGTGFAYEQYF.

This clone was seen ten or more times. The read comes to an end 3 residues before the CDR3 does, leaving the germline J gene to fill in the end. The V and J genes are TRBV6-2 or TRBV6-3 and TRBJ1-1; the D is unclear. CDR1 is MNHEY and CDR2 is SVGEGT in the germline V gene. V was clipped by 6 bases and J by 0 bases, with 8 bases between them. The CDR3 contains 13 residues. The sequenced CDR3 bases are TGTGCCAGCAGGCGGATTCTGAACACTGAA. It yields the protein CASRRILNTE. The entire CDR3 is CASRRILNTEAFF.

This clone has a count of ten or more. This chain's CDR3 is CASSLNGGQETQYF. The part of the CDR3 DNA that was read is TGTGCCAGCAGCTTAAACGGGGGCCAAGAGACC. The chain recombines TRBV7-3 with TRBJ2-5, with TRBD2 as a possible D gene (6 bases). The CDR3 is cut off 3 residues early in the read; its end comes from the germline J gene. The ends were cut back, 1 base at V and 1 base at J, with 7 bases in the middle. The germline V gene has CDR1 SGHTA and CDR2 FQGTGA. There are 14 residues in the CDR3.

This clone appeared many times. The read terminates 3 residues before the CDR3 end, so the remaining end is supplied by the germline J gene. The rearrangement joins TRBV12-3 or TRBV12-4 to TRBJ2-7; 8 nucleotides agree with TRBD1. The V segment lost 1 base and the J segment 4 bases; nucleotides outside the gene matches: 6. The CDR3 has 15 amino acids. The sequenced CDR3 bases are TGTGCCAGCAGTTTAGGCGGACAGGGTTTTTACGAG. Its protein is CASSLGGQGFYE. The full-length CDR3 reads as CASSLGGQGFYEQYF.

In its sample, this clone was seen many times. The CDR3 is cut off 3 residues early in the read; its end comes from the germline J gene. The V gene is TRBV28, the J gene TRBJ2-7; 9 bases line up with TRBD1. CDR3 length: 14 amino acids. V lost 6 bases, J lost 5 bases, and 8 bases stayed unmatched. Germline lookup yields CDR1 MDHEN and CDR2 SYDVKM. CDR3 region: CASRLTGGGNEQYF. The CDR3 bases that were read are TGTGCCAGCAGATTGACAGGGGGTGGGAACGAG. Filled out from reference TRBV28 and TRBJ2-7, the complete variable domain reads DVKVTQSSRYLVKRTGEKVFLECVQDMDHENMFWYRQDPGLGLRLIYFSYDVKMKEKGDIPEGYSVSREKKERFSLILESASTNQTSMYLCASRLTGGGNEQYFGPGTRLTVT.

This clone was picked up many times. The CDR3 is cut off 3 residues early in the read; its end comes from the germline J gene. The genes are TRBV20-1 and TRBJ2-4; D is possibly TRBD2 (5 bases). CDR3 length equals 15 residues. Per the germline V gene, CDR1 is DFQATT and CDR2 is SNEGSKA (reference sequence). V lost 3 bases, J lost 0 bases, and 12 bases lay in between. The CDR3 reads CSASPGSAAKNIQYF. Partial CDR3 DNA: TGCAGTGCTAGCCCGGGGAGTGCAGCCAAAAACATT.

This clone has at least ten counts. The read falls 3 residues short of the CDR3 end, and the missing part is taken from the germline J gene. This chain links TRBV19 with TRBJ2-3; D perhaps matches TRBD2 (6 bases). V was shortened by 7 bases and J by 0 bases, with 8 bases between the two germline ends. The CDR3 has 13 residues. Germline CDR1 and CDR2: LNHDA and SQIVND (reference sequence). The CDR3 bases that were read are TGTGCCAGTACTAGCGATAGCACAGATACG. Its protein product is CASTSDSTDT. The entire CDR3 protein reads CASTSDSTDTQYF.

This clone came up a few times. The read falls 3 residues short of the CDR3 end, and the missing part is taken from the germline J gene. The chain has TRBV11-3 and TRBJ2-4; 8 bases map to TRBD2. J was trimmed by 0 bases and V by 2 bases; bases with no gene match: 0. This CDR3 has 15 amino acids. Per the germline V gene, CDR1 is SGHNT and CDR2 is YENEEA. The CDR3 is CASSLLAGAKNIQYF. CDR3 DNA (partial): TGTGCCAGCAGCTTACTAGCGGGAGCCAAAAACATT.

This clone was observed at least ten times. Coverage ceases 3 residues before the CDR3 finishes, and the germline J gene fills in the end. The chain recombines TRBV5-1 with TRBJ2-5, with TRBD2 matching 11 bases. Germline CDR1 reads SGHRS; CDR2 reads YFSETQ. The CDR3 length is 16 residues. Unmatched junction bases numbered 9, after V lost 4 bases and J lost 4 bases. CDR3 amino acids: CASSPIPTSGAETQYF. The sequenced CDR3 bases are TGCGCCAGCAGCCCTATCCCGACTAGCGGGGCAGAGACC. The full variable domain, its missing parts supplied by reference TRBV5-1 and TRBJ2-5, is KAGVTQTPRYLIKTRGQQVTLSCSPISGHRSVSWYQQTPGQGLQFLFEYFSETQRNKGNFPGRFSGRQFSNSRSEMNVSTLELGDSALYLCASSPIPTSGAETQYFGPGTRLLVL.

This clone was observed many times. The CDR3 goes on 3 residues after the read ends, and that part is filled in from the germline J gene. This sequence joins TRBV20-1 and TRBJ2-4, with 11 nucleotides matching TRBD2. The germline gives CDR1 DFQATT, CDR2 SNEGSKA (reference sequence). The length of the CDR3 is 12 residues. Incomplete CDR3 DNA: TGCAGTGCTACCAGGACTAGCGGGATT. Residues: CSATRTSGI. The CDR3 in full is CSATRTSGIQYF.

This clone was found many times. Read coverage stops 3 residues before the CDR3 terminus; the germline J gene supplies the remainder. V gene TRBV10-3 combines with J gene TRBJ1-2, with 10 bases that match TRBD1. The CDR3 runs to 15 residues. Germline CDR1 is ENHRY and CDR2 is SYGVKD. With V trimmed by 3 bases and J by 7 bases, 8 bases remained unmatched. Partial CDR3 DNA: TGTGCCATCAGTGACCATACGACAGGGGGCGGTGGC. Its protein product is CAISDHTTGGGG. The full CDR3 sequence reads CAISDHTTGGGGYTF.

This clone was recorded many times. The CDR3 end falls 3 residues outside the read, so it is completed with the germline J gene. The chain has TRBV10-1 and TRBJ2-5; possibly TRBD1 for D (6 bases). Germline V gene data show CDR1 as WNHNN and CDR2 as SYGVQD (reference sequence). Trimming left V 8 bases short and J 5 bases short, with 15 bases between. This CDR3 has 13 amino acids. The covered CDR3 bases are TGCGCCAGCTCGACAGGCCAGTGGGAGACC. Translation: CASSTGQWET. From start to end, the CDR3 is CASSTGQWETQYF.

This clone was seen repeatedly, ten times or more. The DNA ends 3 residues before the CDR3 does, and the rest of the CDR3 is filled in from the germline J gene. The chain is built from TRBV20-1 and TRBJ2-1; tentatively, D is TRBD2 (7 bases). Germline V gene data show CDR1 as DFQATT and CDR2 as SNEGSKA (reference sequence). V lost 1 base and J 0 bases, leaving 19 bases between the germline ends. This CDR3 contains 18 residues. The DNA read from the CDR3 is TGCAGTGCTAGAGCCGGACTAGGCAGAGGGGGCTCCTACAATGAG. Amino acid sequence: CSARAGLGRGGSYNE. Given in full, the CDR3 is CSARAGLGRGGSYNEQFF.

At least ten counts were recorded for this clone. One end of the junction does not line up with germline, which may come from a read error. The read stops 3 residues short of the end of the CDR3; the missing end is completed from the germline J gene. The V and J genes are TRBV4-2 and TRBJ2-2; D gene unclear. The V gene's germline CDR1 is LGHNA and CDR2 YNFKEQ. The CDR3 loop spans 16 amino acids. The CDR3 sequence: CASSQDSRQNTGELFF. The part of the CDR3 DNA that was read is TGCGCCAGCAGCCAAGATTCGCGCCAGAACACCGGGGAG.

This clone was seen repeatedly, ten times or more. CDR3 sequence reads: CASSKQEGDEKLFF. The DNA read from the CDR3 is TGTGCCAGTAGTAAGCAAGAGGGTGATGAAAAA. The gene calls are TRBV19 and TRBJ1-4; no clear D. The read terminates 3 residues ahead of where the CDR3 ends, so the germline J gene completes it. This CDR3 region has 14 residues. The ends were cut back, 4 bases at V and 6 bases at J, with 12 bases in the middle. The germline V gene encodes CDR1 LNHDA and CDR2 SQIVND (reference sequence).

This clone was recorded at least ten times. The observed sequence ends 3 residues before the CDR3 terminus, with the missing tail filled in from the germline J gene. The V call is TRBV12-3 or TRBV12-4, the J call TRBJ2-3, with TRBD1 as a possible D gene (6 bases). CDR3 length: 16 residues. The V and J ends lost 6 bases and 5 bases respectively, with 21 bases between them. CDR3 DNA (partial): TGTGCCAGCAGGGCCCATTTCAGGGGTCGGGAAGATACG. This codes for CASRAHFRGREDT. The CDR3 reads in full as CASRAHFRGREDTQYF.

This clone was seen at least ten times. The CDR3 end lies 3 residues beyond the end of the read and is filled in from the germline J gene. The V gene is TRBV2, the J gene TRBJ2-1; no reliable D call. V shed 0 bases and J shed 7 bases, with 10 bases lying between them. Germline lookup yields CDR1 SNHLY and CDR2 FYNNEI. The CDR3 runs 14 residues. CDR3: CASSEAQASNEQFF. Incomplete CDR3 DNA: TGTGCCAGCAGTGAAGCGCAGGCCTCAAATGAG.

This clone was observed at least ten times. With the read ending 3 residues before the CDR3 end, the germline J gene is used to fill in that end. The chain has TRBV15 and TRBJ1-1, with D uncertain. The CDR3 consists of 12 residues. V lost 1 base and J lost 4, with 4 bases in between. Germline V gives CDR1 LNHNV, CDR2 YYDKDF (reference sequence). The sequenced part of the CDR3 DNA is TGTGCCACCAGCAGAGTCGGCACTGAA. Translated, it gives CATSRVGTE. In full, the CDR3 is CATSRVGTEAFF.

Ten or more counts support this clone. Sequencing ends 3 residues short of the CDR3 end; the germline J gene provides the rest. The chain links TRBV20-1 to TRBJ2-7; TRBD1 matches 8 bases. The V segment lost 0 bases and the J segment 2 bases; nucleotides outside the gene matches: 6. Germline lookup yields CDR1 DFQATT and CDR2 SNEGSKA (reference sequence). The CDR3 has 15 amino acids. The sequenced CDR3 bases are TGCAGTGCTAGAGAGGTTGGACAGGGTACCTACGAG. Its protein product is CSAREVGQGTYE. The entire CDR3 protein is CSAREVGQGTYEQYF.

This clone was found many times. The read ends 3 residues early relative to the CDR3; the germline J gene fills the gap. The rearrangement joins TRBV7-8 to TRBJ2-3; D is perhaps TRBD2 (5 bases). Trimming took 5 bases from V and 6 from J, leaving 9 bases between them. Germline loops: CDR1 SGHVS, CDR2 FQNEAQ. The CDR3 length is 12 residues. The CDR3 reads CASSPGEDTQYF. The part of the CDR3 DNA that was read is TGTGCCAGCAGCCCCGGGGAGGATACG.

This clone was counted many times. The sequenced CDR3 bases are TGTGCCTGGAGTGAGGTGAGCTCCTACAATGAG. This sequence encodes CAWSEVSSYNE. From start to end, the CDR3 is CAWSEVSSYNEQFF. The chain uses TRBV30 and TRBJ2-1; D unclear. From the germline J gene comes the end of the CDR3, since the read stops 3 residues before it. Trimming pared 1 base from V and 0 bases from J, leaving 7 bases between. In germline, CDR1 is GTSNPN, CDR2 SVGIG (reference sequence). The CDR3 runs to 14 residues.